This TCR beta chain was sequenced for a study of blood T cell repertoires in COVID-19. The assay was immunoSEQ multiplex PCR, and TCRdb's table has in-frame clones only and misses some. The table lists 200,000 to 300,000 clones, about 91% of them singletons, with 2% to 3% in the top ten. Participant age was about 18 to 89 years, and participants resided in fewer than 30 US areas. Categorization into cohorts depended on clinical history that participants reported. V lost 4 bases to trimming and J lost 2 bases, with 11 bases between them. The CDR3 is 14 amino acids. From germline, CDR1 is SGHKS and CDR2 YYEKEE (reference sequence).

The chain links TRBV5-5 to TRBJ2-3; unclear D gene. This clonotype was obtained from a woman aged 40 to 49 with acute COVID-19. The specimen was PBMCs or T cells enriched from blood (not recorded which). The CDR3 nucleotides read TGTGCCAGCAGCGTCAGGCGCCTCACAGATACGCAGTATTTT. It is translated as CASSVRRLTDTQYF.